The T cell receptor (beta chain) under discussion was sequenced for a study of breast tumors, draining lymph nodes, adjacent tissues. CDR3 length: 16 amino acids. Germline CDR1 is SQVTM and CDR2 is ANQGSEA. V was cut by 5 bases and J by 2 bases, with 18 bases left in between. TCRdb re-called the multiplex PCR reads through MiXCR, storing one row per CDR3 protein. The sample consists of 150,000 to 200,000 distinct CDR3 sequences, 25% to 40% of them appearing once. The lymph nodes were axillary draining lymph nodes from breast cancer patients. Whole-study results and caveats: That most tumor T cells come from lymph nodes remained unproven. The data were judged consistent with most tumor T cells coming from lymph node and expanding in tumor. Tumor and nontumor repertoires were significantly more similar in luminal-like than in basal-like breast cancer. Tumor TCR diversity was below lymph nodes but above nontumor tissue.

With regard to this clonotype: What it binds is unknown.

The specimen was axillary lymph node tissue. This clonotype was obtained from a female donor with breast cancer. Some clones in this sample may be carry-over from other donors' samples. The rearrangement joins TRBV29-1 to TRBJ1-4; D is perhaps TRBD1 (6 bases). CDR3 protein: CSVRDYTGGTNEKLFF. Here the CDR3 DNA reads TGCAGCGTTAGGGACTACACCGGGGGCACTAATGAAAAACTGTTTTTT.